This TCR beta chain was obtained from a study of T cell repertoires in cytomegalovirus infection. Study-wide context: HLA-B-restricted CMV epitopes that are well studied, plus recently identified HLA-C-restricted ones, were used by the study.

As concerns this clonotype: Its antigen is unknown.

TCRdb re-analysed the reads in MiXCR, keeping a single row per CDR3 protein. Of some 940,000 distinct CDR3 sequences in the sample, roughly 30% were seen once. Per germline, CDR1 MNHEY and CDR2 SMNVEV (reference sequence). The CDR3 covers 15 residues. V dropped 2 bases and J dropped 2 bases, with 13 bases sitting between them. V gene TRBV27 combines with J gene TRBJ2-7; a possible D gene is TRBD1 (5 bases). This receptor was identified in a human donor in good health (CMV status not recorded). Some clones in this sample may be carry-over from other donors' samples. This specimen consisted of cultured CD8+ T cells from PBMCs, obtained from culture after CMV antigen stimulation. The CDR3 sequence: CASSLTGHSPYEQYF. In nucleotides, the CDR3 is TGTGCCAGCAGTTTAACAGGACATTCTCCCTACGAGCAGTACTTC.